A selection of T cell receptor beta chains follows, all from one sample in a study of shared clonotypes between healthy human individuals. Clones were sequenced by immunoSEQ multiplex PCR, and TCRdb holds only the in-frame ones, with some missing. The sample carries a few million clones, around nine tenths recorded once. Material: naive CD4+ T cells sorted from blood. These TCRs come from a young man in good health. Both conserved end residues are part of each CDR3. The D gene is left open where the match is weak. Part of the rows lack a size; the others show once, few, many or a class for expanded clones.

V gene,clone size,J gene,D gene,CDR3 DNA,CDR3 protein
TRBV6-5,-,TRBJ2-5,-,TGTGCCAGCAGTTACTCGAGGGGAGAGACCCAGTACTTC,CASSYSRGETQYF
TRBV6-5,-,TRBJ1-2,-,TGTGCCAGCAGTTACTCCGGTGATTCTAACTATGGCTACACCTTC,CASSYSGDSNYGYTF
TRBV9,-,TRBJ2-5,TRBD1,TGTGCCAGCAGCGTAGGGGTGGACAGGGAGACCCAGTACTTC,CASSVGVDRETQYF
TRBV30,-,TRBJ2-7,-,TGTGCCTGGACCATCCACAACGAGCAGTACTTC,CAWTIHNEQYF
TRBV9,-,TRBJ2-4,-,TGTGCCAGCAGCGCCCAGGGGAAAAACATTCAGTACTTC,CASSAQGKNIQYF
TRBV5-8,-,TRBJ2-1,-,TGTGCCAGCAGCTTGCCTGGCCCCAGGGACAATGAGCAGTTCTTC,CASSLPGPRDNEQFF
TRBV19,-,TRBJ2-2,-,TGTGCCAGTACATTGCGGGGGCACACCGGGGAGCTGTTTTTT,CASTLRGHTGELFF
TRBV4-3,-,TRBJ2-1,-,TGCGCCAGCAGCCAAGATGTGGTCTCCTACAATGAGCAGTTCTTC,CASSQDVVSYNEQFF
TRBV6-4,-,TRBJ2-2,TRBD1,TGTGCCAGCATTCTCAACAGGGGAGAGTTTTCCGGGGAGCTGTTTTTT,CASILNRGEFSGELFF
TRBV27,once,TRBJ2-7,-,TGTGCCAGCAGAGCCGGACGAACCTACGAGCAGTACTTC,CASRAGRTYEQYF
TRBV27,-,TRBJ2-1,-,TGTGCCAGCAGTACGCGGGGTTCGCAGTTCTTC,CASSTRGSQFF
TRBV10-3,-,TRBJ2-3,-,TGTGCCACCTCTTCCCAAGGGGTATACACAGATACGCAGTATTTT,CATSSQGVYTDTQYF
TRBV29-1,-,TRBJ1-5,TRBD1,TGCAGCGTCGGGACAGGGAATCAGCCCCAGCATTTT,CSVGTGNQPQHF
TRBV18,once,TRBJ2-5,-,TGTGCCAGCTCACCCGAGCAGACGCAGTACTTC,CASSPEQTQYF
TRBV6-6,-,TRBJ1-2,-,TGTGCCAGCAGTTACGGCGAGAAGGGCTACACCTTC,CASSYGEKGYTF
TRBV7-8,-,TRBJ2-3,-,TGTGCCAGCAGCTTATACGAGCGTAGCACAGATACGCAGTATTTT,CASSLYERSTDTQYF
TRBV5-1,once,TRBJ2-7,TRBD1,TGCGCCAGCAGCTTAATCCGACAGGGATGGAACGAGCAGTACTTC,CASSLIRQGWNEQYF
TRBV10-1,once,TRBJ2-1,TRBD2,TGCGCCAGCAGTGACGGTGTAGCGGGGGGGCGAAATGAGCAGTTCTTC,CASSDGVAGGRNEQFF
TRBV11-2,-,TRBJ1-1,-,TGTGCCAGCAGCCTCGGACTGAACACTGAAGCTTTCTTT,CASSLGLNTEAFF
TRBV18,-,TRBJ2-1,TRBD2,TGTGCCAGCTCACCGCAGCGGGGCCCCTACAATGAGCAGTTCTTC,CASSPQRGPYNEQFF
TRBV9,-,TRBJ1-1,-,TGTGCCAGCAGCGCACCGGGAACCCTGCGCACTGAAGCTTTCTTT,CASSAPGTLRTEAFF
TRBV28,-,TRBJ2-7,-,TGTGCCAGCACCTCGCGTCCTAACCCCTCGGCCGAGCAGTACTTC,CASTSRPNPSAEQYF
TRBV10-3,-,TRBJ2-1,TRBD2,TGTGCCATCAGTTCGGGGGGGGATTATGAGCAGTTCTTC,CAISSGGDYEQFF
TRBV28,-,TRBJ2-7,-,TGTGCCAGCAGTTTACCCTTAACCGGGAAGCTGTTCTGGTACGAGCAGTACTTC,CASSLPLTGKLFWYEQYF
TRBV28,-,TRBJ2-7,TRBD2,TGTGCCAGCAGTTTCCTGGGTGGGGGGGTCGACGAGCAGTACTTC,CASSFLGGGVDEQYF
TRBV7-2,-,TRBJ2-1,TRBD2,TGTGCCAGCAGCTTGGCGGTAGCGGGGGGGCCGTACAATGAGCAGTTCTTC,CASSLAVAGGPYNEQFF
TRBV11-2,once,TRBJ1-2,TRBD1,TGTGCCAGCAGCTTAGACTATTCAGGGGGCATAGACTATGGCTACACCTTC,CASSLDYSGGIDYGYTF
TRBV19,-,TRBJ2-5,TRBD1,TGTGCCAGTAGCCCCGGGACAGGGGAGGAGACCCAGTACTTC,CASSPGTGEETQYF
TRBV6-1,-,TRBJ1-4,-,TGTGCCAGCAGCCTTGTGGGGATTAATGAAAAACTGTTTTTT,CASSLVGINEKLFF
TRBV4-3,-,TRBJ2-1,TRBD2,TGCGCCAGCAGCCAAGGTCTAGGGACTAGCGGGAGACAACAGTTCTTC,CASSQGLGTSGRQQFF
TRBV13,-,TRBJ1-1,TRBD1,TGTGCCAGCAGCCCCCGGACAGGCGGGACTGAAGCTTTCTTT,CASSPRTGGTEAFF
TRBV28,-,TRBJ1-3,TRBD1,TGTGCCAGCAGACCGACAGGGAGAGACACCATATATTTT,CASRPTGRDTIYF
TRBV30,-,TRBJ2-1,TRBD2,TGTGCCTGGAGTTCGGGGGGGCCTAATGAGCAGTTCTTC,CAWSSGGPNEQFF
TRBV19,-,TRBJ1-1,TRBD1,TGTGCCAGCAGGGGGCAAGTCACTGAAGCTTTCTTT,CASRGQVTEAFF
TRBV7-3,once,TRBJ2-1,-,TGTGCCAGCAGCTCCAGCTCCTACAATGAGCAGTTCTTC,CASSSSSYNEQFF
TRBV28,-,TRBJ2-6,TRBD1,TGTGCCACCGACAGGGCCGGCGGGGCCAACGTCCTGACTTTC,CATDRAGGANVLTF
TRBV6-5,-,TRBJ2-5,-,TGTGCCAGCAGCCAAGGGGAGACCCAGTACTTC,CASSQGETQYF
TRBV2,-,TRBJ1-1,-,TGTGCCAGCAGTGCAAAGGGGGGCCCCATGAACACTGAAGCTTTCTTT,CASSAKGGPMNTEAFF
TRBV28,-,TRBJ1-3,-,TGTGCCAGCAGTTTGGGTGGAGGATTCTCTGGAAACACCATATATTTT,CASSLGGGFSGNTIYF
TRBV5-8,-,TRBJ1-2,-,TGTGCCAGCAGCACCGCGTTAGGGGGCTACACCTTC,CASSTALGGYTF
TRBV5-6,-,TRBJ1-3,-,TGTGCCAGCAGCTTGGGGCCGACCTCTGGAAACACCATATATTTT,CASSLGPTSGNTIYF
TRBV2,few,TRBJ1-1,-,TGTGCCAGCACCCGGGACACCATTAACACTGAAGCTTTCTTT,CASTRDTINTEAFF
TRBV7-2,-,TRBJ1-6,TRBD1,TGTGCCAGCAGCTTAGAGGGGGCGATCGGTTCACCCCTCCACTTT,CASSLEGAIGSPLHF
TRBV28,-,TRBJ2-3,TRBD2,TGTGCCAGCCGCGGACTAGCGGGGGGTACAGATACGCAGTATTTT,CASRGLAGGTDTQYF
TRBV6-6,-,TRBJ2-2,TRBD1,TGTGCCAGCAGTCCGGGGACAGGGAACACCGGGGAGCTGTTTTTT,CASSPGTGNTGELFF
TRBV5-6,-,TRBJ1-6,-,TGTGCCAGCAGCTTGAAAGGGTCCGGATATAATTCACCCCTCCACTTT,CASSLKGSGYNSPLHF
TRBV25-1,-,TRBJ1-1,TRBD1,TGTGCCAGCACCAGCCCAGGACAGGGAGACACTGAAGCTTTCTTT,CASTSPGQGDTEAFF
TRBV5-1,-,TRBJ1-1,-,TGCGCCAGCAGCTCGGTCCCAATGAACACTGAAGCTTTCTTT,CASSSVPMNTEAFF
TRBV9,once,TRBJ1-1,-,TGTGCCAGCAGCGTAGAAGTTAACACTGAAGCTTTCTTT,CASSVEVNTEAFF
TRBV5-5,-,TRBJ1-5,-,TGTGCCAGCAGCTTCCCCGGACCCAATCAGCCCCAGCATTTT,CASSFPGPNQPQHF
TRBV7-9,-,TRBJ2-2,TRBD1,TGTGCCAGCAGCTCATGGACAGGCGAAAGACGTCGGTCCGGGGAGCTGTTTTTT,CASSSWTGERRRSGELFF
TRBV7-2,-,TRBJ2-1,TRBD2,TGTGCCAGCAGATTGACTAGCGGGAACTACAATGAGCAGTTCTTC,CASRLTSGNYNEQFF
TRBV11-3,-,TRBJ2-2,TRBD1,TGTGCCAGCAGCAGGGACAGGGCCACCGGGGAGCTGTTTTTT,CASSRDRATGELFF
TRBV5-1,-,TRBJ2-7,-,TGCGCCAGCAGCTTGGAGGGACCCTCAGCCAGCGAGCAGTACTTC,CASSLEGPSASEQYF
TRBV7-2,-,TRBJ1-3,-,TGTGCCAGCAGCGAAAGGGGGGTTTTTGGAAACACCATATATTTT,CASSERGVFGNTIYF
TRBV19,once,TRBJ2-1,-,TGTGCGAGTAGTACTCGACAGTCCAATGAGCAGTTCTTC,CASSTRQSNEQFF
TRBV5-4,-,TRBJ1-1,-,TGTGCCAGCAGCTTGGTAGGGGGGAACACTGAAGCTTTCTTT,CASSLVGGNTEAFF
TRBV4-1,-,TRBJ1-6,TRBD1,TGCGCCAGCAGCCAGAGGACAGGGATAAGGGTTTCCTATAATTCACCCCTCCACTTT,CASSQRTGIRVSYNSPLHF
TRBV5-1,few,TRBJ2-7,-,TGCGCCAGCAGTGACTTCTACGAGCAGTACTTC,CASSDFYEQYF